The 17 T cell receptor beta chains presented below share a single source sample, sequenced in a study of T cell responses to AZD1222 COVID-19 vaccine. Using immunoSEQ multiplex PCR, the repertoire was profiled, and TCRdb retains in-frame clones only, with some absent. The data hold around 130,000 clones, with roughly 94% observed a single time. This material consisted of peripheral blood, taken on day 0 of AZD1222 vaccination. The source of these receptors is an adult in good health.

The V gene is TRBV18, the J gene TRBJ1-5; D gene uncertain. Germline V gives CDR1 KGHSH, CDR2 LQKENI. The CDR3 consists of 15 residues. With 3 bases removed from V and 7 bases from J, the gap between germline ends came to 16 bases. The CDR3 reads CASSPVGGLGQPQHF. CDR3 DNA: TGTGCCAGCTCACCGGTAGGAGGGCTTGGGCAGCCCCAGCATTTT.

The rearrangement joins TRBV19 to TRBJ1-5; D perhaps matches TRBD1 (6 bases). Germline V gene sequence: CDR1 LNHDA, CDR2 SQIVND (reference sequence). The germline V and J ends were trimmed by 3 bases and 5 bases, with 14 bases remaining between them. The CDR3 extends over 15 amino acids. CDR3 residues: CASSIGGARDQPQHF. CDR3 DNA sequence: TGTGCCAGTAGTATCGGGGGGGCTCGGGATCAGCCCCAGCATTTT.

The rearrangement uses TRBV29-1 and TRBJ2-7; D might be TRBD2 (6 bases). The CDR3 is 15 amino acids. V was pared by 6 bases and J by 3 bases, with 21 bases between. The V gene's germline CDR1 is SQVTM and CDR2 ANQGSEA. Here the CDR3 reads CSVKVAGRGLYEQYF. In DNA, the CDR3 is TGCAGCGTCAAGGTGGCCGGAAGGGGACTCTACGAGCAGTACTTC.

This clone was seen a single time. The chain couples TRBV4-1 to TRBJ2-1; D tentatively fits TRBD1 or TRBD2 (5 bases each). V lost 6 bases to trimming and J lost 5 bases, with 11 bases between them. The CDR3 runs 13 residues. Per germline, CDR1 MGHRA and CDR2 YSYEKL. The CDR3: CASRGELNNEQFF. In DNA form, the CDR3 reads TGCGCCAGCAGAGGGGAGCTAAACAATGAGCAGTTCTTC.

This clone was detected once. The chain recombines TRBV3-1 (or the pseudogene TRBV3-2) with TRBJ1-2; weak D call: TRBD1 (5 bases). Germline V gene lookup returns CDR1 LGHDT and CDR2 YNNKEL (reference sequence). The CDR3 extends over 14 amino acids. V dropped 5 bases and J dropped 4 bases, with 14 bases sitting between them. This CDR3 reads CASSFGTGLYGYTF. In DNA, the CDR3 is TGTGCCAGCAGCTTTGGGACGGGGCTCTATGGCTACACCTTC.

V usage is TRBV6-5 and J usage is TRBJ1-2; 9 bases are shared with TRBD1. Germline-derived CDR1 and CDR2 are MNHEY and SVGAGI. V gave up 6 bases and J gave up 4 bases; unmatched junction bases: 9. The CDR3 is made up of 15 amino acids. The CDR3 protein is CASSRRDRELYGYTF. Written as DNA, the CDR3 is TGTGCCAGCAGCCGCCGGGACAGGGAGCTCTATGGCTACACCTTC.

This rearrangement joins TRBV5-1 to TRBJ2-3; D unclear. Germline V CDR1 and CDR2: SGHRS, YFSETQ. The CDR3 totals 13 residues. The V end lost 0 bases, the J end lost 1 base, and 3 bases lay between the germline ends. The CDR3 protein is CASSLAGTDTQYF. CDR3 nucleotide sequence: TGCGCCAGCAGCTTGGCCGGCACAGATACGCAGTATTTT.

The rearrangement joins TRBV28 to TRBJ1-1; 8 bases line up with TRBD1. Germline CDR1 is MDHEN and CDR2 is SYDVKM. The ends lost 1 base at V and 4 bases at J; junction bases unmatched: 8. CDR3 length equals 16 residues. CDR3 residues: CASSLFPTGVSTEAFF. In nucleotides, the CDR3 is TGTGCCAGCAGTTTATTCCCGACAGGGGTGAGCACTGAAGCTTTCTTT.

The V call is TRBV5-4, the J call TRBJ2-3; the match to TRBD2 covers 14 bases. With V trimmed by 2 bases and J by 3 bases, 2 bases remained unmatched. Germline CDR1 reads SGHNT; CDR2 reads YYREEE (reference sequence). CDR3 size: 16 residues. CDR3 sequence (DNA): TGTGCCAGCAGCTTTGGGACTAGCGGGAGAACAGATACGCAGTATTTT. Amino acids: CASSFGTSGRTDTQYF.

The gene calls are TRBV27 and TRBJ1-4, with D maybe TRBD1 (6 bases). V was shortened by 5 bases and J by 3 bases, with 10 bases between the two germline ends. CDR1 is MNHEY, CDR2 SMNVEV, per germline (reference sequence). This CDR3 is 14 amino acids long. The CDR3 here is CASSPDRSNEKLFF. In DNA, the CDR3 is TGTGCCAGCAGTCCGGACAGATCTAATGAAAAACTGTTTTTT.

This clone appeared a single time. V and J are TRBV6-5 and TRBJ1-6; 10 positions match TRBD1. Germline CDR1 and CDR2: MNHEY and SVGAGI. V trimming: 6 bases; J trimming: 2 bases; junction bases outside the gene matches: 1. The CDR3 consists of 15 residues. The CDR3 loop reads CASRDRGTYNSPLHF. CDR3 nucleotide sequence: TGTGCCAGCAGGGACAGGGGGACCTATAATTCACCCCTCCACTTT.

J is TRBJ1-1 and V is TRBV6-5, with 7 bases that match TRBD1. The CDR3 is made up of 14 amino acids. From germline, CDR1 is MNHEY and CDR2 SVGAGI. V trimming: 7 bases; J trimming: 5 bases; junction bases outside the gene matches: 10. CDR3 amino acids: CASTRRQGGTEAFF. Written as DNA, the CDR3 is TGTGCCAGCACCCGCAGACAGGGAGGTACTGAAGCTTTCTTT.

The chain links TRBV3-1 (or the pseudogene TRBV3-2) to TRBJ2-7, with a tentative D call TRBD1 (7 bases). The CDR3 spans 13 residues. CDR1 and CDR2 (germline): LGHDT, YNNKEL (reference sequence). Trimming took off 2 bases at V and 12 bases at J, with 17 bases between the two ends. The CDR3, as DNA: TGTGCCAGCAGCCAACGTGGAGGGGGCGCCAGGTACTTC. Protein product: CASSQRGGGARYF.

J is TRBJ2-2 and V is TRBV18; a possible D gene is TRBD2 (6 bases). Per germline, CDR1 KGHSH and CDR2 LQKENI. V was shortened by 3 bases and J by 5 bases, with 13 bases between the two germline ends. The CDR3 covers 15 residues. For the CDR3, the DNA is TGTGCCAGCTCACCGAAGCGGGCGGGAACCGGGGAGCTGTTTTTT. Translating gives CASSPKRAGTGELFF.

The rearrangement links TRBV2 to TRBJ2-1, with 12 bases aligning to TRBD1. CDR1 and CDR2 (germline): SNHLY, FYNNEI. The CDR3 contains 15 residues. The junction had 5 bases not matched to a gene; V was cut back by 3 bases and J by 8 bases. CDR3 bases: TGTGCCAGCAGTGATCCGGGACAGGGGGCGGATGAGCAGTTCTTC. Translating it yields CASSDPGQGADEQFF.

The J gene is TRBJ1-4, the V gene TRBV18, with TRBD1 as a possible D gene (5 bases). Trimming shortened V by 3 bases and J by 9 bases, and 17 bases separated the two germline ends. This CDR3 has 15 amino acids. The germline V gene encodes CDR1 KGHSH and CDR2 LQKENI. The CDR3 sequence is CASSPNSGFIKKLFF. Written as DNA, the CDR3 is TGTGCCAGCTCACCTAATTCAGGGTTTATTAAAAAACTGTTTTTT.

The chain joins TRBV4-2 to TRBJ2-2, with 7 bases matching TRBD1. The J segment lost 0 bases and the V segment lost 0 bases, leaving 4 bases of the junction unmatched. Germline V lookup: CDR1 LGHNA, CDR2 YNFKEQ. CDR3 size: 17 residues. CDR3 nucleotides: TGTGCCAGCAGCCAAGAAGCGCAGGGGGCGAACACCGGGGAGCTGTTTTTT. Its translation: CASSQEAQGANTGELFF.